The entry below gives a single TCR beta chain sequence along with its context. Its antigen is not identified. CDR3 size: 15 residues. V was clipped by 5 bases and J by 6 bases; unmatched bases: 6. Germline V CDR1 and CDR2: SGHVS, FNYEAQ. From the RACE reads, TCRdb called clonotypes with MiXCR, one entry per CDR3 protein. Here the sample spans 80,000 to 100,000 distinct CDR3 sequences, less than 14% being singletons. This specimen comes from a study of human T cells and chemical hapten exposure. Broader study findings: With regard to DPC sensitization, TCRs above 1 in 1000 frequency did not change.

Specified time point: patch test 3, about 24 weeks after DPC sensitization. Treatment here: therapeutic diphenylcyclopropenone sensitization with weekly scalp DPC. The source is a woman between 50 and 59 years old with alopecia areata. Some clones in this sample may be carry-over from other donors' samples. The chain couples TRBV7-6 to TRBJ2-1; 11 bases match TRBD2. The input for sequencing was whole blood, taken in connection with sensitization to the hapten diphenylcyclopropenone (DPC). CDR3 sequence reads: CASSPLAGVTNEQFF. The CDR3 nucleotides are TGTGCCAGCAGCCCACTAGCGGGAGTTACCAATGAGCAGTTCTTC.